Listed here are 13 T cell receptor beta chains from one sample, sequenced in a study of cytomegalovirus exposure and HLA in healthy donors. Primers: 60 Vbeta forward and 13 Jbeta reverse. Generated by immunoSEQ multiplex PCR, the TCRdb table keeps only in-frame clones and is missing some. Altogether 200,000 to 250,000 clones are present, 82% being singletons, with the ten largest covering 4.5% to 6%. The sample taken for sequencing was PBMCs. Every receptor here comes from a woman aged 40 to 50 in good health and CMV-seropositive.

The rearrangement links TRBV7-2 to TRBJ2-5; TRBD1 is a possible D gene (5 bases). The DNA end favors TRBJ2-7, so the J call may be wrong. Germline CDR1 and CDR2: SGHTA and FQGNSA. CDR3 length: 14 amino acids. In DNA, the CDR3 is TGTGCCAGCAGCTATGGGCGACAGTCCTACGAGCAGTACTTC. Encoded protein: CASSYGRQSYEQYF.

This chain connects TRBV5-1 to TRBJ1-1, with 12 bases lining up with TRBD1. V dropped 3 bases and J dropped 5; count of bases not matched to a gene: 17. The CDR3 has 19 amino acids. Germline CDR1 and CDR2: SGHRS and YFSETQ. The CDR3 nucleotides are TGCGCCAGCAGCTACTATCCCTCGGGGACAGGGGGCCTGAGGACTGAAGCTTTCTTT. Encoded protein: CASSYYPSGTGGLRTEAFF. Full variable domain (outside the CDR3, taken from reference TRBV5-1 and TRBJ1-1): KAGVTQTPRYLIKTRGQQVTLSCSPISGHRSVSWYQQTPGQGLQFLFEYFSETQRNKGNFPGRFSGRQFSNSRSEMNVSTLELGDSALYLCASSYYPSGTGGLRTEAFFGQGTRLTVV.

The J gene is TRBJ1-4, the V gene TRBV19; TRBD1 agrees at 10 bases. Per the germline V gene, CDR1 is LNHDA and CDR2 is SQIVND (reference sequence). This CDR3 is 14 amino acids long. V shed 6 bases and J 6 bases; nucleotides not matched to a gene: 4. CDR3 residues: CASRGTGEDEKLFF. The CDR3 nucleotides read TGTGCCAGTAGGGGGACAGGGGAGGATGAAAAACTGTTTTTT.

This chain uses TRBV10-3 with TRBJ1-2; possible D gene TRBD1, 5 bases. CDR3 size: 15 residues. Per germline, CDR1 ENHRY and CDR2 SYGVKD. Between the trimmed V and J ends, which lost 0 bases and 0 bases, there was a span of 8 bases. CDR3 in amino acids: CAISESPGANYGYTF. In DNA form, the CDR3 reads TGTGCCATCAGTGAGTCCCCGGGGGCTAACTATGGCTACACCTTC.

This rearrangement joins TRBV7-9 to TRBJ2-7; D perhaps matches TRBD2 (5 bases). Germline CDR1 and CDR2: SEHNR and FQNEAQ (reference sequence). The CDR3 is 14 amino acids. V lost 1 base and J lost 7, with 14 bases in between. CDR3 sequence: CASSLGGLSPEQYF. CDR3 sequence (DNA): TGTGCCAGCAGCTTAGGTGGACTCTCCCCTGAGCAGTACTTC. The whole variable domain, filled in from reference TRBV7-9 and TRBJ2-7, reads DTGVSQNPRHKITKRGQNVTFRCDPISEHNRLYWYRQTLGQGPEFLTYFQNEAQLEKSRLLSDRFSAERPKGSFSTLEIQRTEQGDSAMYLCASSLGGLSPEQYFGPGTRLTVT.

The chain links TRBV27 to TRBJ2-5, with a weak D call TRBD2 (6 bases). This CDR3 contains 13 residues. The germline CDR1 and CDR2 sequences are MNHEY and SMNVEV (reference sequence). V was clipped by 6 bases and J by 11 bases, with 19 bases between them. CDR3 protein: CASSPGDEGMQYF. CDR3 DNA: TGTGCCAGCAGCCCGGGGGACGAGGGTATGCAGTACTTC.

The V call is TRBV10-3, the J call TRBJ1-2, with a tentative D call TRBD1 (6 bases). The CDR3 totals 12 residues. The ends were cut back, 0 bases at V and 12 bases at J, with 11 bases in the middle. In germline, CDR1 is ENHRY, CDR2 SYGVKD. CDR3 DNA sequence: TGTGCCATCAGTGAGTCGGGGGCAGGGCACACCTTC. As protein: CAISESGAGHTF.

The V call is TRBV27, the J call TRBJ2-1, with 8 bases lining up with TRBD2. This CDR3 is 14 amino acids long. Per germline, CDR1 MNHEY and CDR2 SMNVEV (reference sequence). Trimming removed 7 bases from V and 10 bases from J; junction bases left unmatched: 12. The CDR3: CASNSGSGWGEQFF. For the CDR3, the DNA is TGTGCCAGCAACAGCGGGAGTGGTTGGGGGGAGCAGTTCTTC.

The J gene is TRBJ1-6, the V gene TRBV25-1, with D possibly TRBD1 on 5 matching bases. Per germline, CDR1 MGHDK and CDR2 SYGVNS. Trimming cost V 4 bases and J 5 bases, with 12 bases left between them. The CDR3 has 15 amino acids. In DNA, the CDR3 is TGTGCCAGCAGTGCTTACCAAGGGGATAATTCACCCCTCCACTTT. Its translation: CASSAYQGDNSPLHF. Variable domain in full (rest from reference TRBV25-1 and TRBJ1-6): EADIYQTPRYLVIGTGKKITLECSQTMGHDKMYWYQQDPGMELHLIHYSYGVNSTEKGDLSSESTVSRIRTEHFPLTLESARPSHTSQYLCASSAYQGDNSPLHFGNGTRLTVT.

The J gene is TRBJ2-3, the V gene TRBV4-3; 13 bases fit TRBD2. Germline trimming cut 4 bases from V and 2 bases from J; bases unmatched to any gene: 3. The CDR3 covers 16 residues. Germline V gene data show CDR1 as LGHNA and CDR2 as YSLEER. This CDR3 is CASSLGTSGDTDTQYF. Written as DNA, the CDR3 is TGCGCCAGCAGCCTCGGGACTAGCGGGGACACAGATACGCAGTATTTT.

The CDR3: CASSNGGGHQPQHF. CDR3 nucleotides: TGTGCCAGCAGTAATGGGGGGGGCCATCAGCCCCAGCATTTT. The rearrangement joins TRBV6-6 to TRBJ1-5, with a possible D match to TRBD1 (6 bases). V was trimmed by 5 bases and J by 5 bases, leaving 13 bases between them. The length of the CDR3 is 14 residues. The germline V gene has CDR1 MNHNY and CDR2 SVGAGI (reference sequence).

The chain combines TRBV10-3 with TRBJ1-2; a weak D match, TRBD1 (5 bases). The CDR3 runs to 12 residues. Trimming cost V 2 bases and J 8 bases, with 9 bases left between them. Germline lookup yields CDR1 ENHRY and CDR2 SYGVKD. CDR3 region: CAISETGEGYTF. The CDR3, as DNA: TGTGCCATCAGTGAGACGGGGGAAGGCTACACCTTC.

This clone turned up a few times. The identical CDR3 is also encoded by other nucleotide sequences in the sample. The genes are TRBV19 and TRBJ2-7; 9 bases map to TRBD1. Losses at the gene ends were 4 bases for V and 0 bases for J; bases not matched to a gene: 4. Germline CDR1 LNHDA, CDR2 SQIVND (reference sequence). The CDR3 extends over 15 amino acids. Here the CDR3 DNA reads TGTGCCAGTAGTAGAGGGACAGGGTTCTCCTACGAGCAGTACTTC. It yields the protein CASSRGTGFSYEQYF. The whole variable domain, remainder taken from reference TRBV19 and TRBJ2-7, is DGGITQSPKYLFRKEGQNVTLSCEQNLNHDAMYWYRQDPGQGLRLIYYSQIVNDFQKGDIAEGYSVSREKKESFPLTVTSAQKNPTAFYLCASSRGTGFSYEQYFGPGTRLTVT.